The 20 T cell receptor beta chains below come from one sample, sequenced in a study of blood T cells in healthy people across ages. Combining a sample-barcoded 5' primer with a J-beta primer mix, a second PCR ran for about 7 to 11 cycles. Using its own MiXCR run on the 5' RACE reads, TCRdb lists one record per CDR3 protein. The table lists 850,000 or so distinct CDR3 sequences, about 30% of them singletons. Sequenced input: blood. Receptor source: a woman aged 80 or over in good health.

V gene TRBV6-5 combines with J gene TRBJ2-1, with unresolved D. The CDR3 runs to 15 residues. The germline CDR1 and CDR2 sequences are MNHEY and SVGAGI. Trimming removed 4 bases from V and 12 bases from J, with 22 bases in between. The CDR3 nucleotides are TGTGCCAGCAGTTCCCCCAGTGACGGCGAAGCTGTGCAGTTCTTC. Encoded protein: CASSSPSDGEAVQFF.

This clonotype was picked up a small number of times. J is TRBJ2-3 and V is TRBV5-1; no clear D. Trimming cost V 5 bases and J 0 bases, with 7 bases left between them. CDR1 is SGHRS and CDR2 is YFSETQ in the germline V gene. The CDR3 spans 13 residues. For the CDR3, the DNA is TGCGCCAGCAGTCGAGAGAGCACAGATACGCAGTATTTT. As protein: CASSRESTDTQYF.

The chain joins TRBV19 to TRBJ2-1; D may correspond to TRBD1 or TRBD2 (6 bases each). There are 14 residues in the CDR3. V was trimmed by 6 bases and J by 7 bases, leaving 16 bases between them. Germline assignment: CDR1 LNHDA and CDR2 SQIVND (reference sequence). CDR3 DNA: TGTGCCAGTAGCGCACTACGGAGGGGGAATGAGCAGTTCTTC. Protein sequence: CASSALRRGNEQFF.

There are many counts of this clonotype. The chain links TRBV5-1 to TRBJ2-3; possible D gene TRBD1, 5 bases. CDR3 size: 16 residues. Germline V gene sequence: CDR1 SGHRS, CDR2 YFSETQ. Trimming took off 0 bases at V and 0 bases at J, with 11 bases between the two ends. CDR3 sequence (DNA): TGCGCCAGCAGCTTGGATGGGGCCACTAGCACAGATACGCAGTATTTT. Amino acid sequence: CASSLDGATSTDTQYF.

About this clonotype: Being one base from a much bigger clone, this may be a read error. The V call is TRBV24-1, the J call TRBJ2-5; D gene ambiguous. V gave up 2 bases and J gave up 11 bases, with 14 bases separating them. The CDR3 is 13 residues long. Looked up from germline, CDR1 is KGHDR and CDR2 is SFDVKD. CDR3 in amino acids: CATSDSSWDEQYF. Here the CDR3 DNA reads TGTGCCACCAGTGATTCCTCCTGGGATGAGCAGTACTTC.

This clonotype showed up just once. The junction departs from germline at one end; a sequencing error may be responsible. J is TRBJ2-2 and V is TRBV2, with TRBD1 matching 9 bases. Germline CDR1 SNHLY, CDR2 FYNNEI. The CDR3 is 18 amino acids. CDR3 in DNA: TGCGCCAGCAGTGATTGGGACAGGGCCTACCCGAACACCAGGGAGCTGTTTTTT. It codes for CASSDWDRAYPNTRELFF.

The chain carries TRBV5-6 and TRBJ1-2; TRBD1 matches at 12 bases. The ends lost 5 bases at V and 8 bases at J; junction bases unmatched: 13. CDR3 length: 16 residues. Germline V CDR1 and CDR2: SGHDT, YYEEEE. The CDR3 reads CASRPGQGATKSGYTF. CDR3 DNA sequence: TGTGCCAGCAGGCCGGGACAGGGGGCTACTAAGTCCGGCTACACCTTC.

This clonotype was seen ten or more times. This chain uses TRBV7-9 with TRBJ1-2; D is unclear. Trimming stripped 5 bases from V and 0 bases from J, with 10 bases between. CDR1 is SEHNR and CDR2 is FQNEAQ in the germline V gene (reference sequence). This CDR3 spans 14 amino acids. The CDR3 sequence is CASSRAGANYGYTF. The CDR3 DNA follows: TGTGCCAGCAGCCGGGCAGGCGCTAACTATGGCTACACCTTC.

The CDR3 bases are TGCAGTGCTAGAAACCCAAATGGGCACACTGAAGCTTTCTTT. It encodes CSARNPNGHTEAFF. The chain links TRBV20-1 to TRBJ1-1; D gene unclear. Trimming stripped 2 bases from V and 3 bases from J, with 13 bases between. The CDR3 consists of 14 residues. CDR1 and CDR2 (germline): DFQATT, SNEGSKA (reference sequence).

This clonotype was detected only a few times. A much larger clone is a single base away; this may be a read error. The V gene is TRBV6-5, the J gene TRBJ1-2; a possible D gene is TRBD1 (5 bases). CDR1 MNHEY and CDR2 SVGAGI come from the germline V gene. The CDR3 has 13 amino acids. The CDR3 nucleotides read TGTGCCAGCAGGCCGTCTGGGGGTTCGGGCTGCACCTTC. Its protein is CASRPSGGSGCTF.

The gene calls are TRBV6-2 or TRBV6-3 and TRBJ1-1; D unresolved. Trimming stripped 5 bases from V and 1 base from J, with 11 bases between. The CDR3 is 14 amino acids. Germline CDR1 is MNHEY and CDR2 is SVGEGT. The CDR3 nucleotides read TGTGCCAGCAGTCATAGACGGGGGAACACTGAAGCTTTCTTT. It codes for CASSHRRGNTEAFF.

This clonotype was found a few times. A much larger clone lies one base from this, so it may be a read error. In nucleotides, the CDR3 is TGTGCCAGCAGGGTGGAGCAGGCCGCCGACGAGCAGTACTTC. This encodes CASRVEQAADEQYF. The V call is TRBV2, the J call TRBJ2-7; D gene ambiguous. The V and J ends lost 6 bases and 5 bases respectively, with 17 bases between them. Germline loops: CDR1 SNHLY, CDR2 FYNNEI. The CDR3 length is 14 residues.

Worth noting for this clonotype: This sequence may be a read error, since a much larger clone differs from it by one base. The chain uses TRBV6-2 or TRBV6-3 and TRBJ2-2; D is perhaps TRBD2 (6 bases). CDR1 and CDR2 from the germline V gene are MNHEY and SVGEGT. The CDR3 loop spans 14 amino acids. In DNA form, the CDR3 reads TGTGCCAGCATCAAGGCACAGAACACCGGGGGGCTGTTTTTT. Amino acid sequence: CASIKAQNTGGLFF.

This chain connects TRBV10-3 to TRBJ2-7, with 7 bases fitting TRBD1. Looked up from germline, CDR1 is ENHRY and CDR2 is SYGVKD. The CDR3 runs to 14 residues. J was trimmed by 3 bases and V by 11 bases; bases with no gene match: 13. CDR3 DNA: TGTGCCCGGCGGTTGGACAGGCCGAACTACGAGCAGTACTTC. As protein: CARRLDRPNYEQYF.

The J gene is TRBJ1-3, the V gene TRBV7-9; D gene uncertain. V was trimmed by 5 bases and J by 1 base, leaving 9 bases between them. This CDR3 is 14 amino acids long. Germline V gives CDR1 SEHNR, CDR2 FQNEAQ (reference sequence). CDR3 coding DNA: TGTGCCAGCAGCCAATTGTCTTCTGGAAACACCATATATTTT. Protein product: CASSQLSSGNTIYF.

This clonotype has a handful of counts. The chain uses TRBV6-5 and TRBJ1-4, with a weak D call TRBD1 (5 bases). Per germline, CDR1 MNHEY and CDR2 SVGAGI. The V end lost 2 bases, the J end lost 7 bases, and 11 bases lay between the germline ends. The CDR3 spans 14 residues. CDR3 sequence reads: CASSYGGIFEKLFF. CDR3 nucleotide sequence: TGTGCCAGCAGTTACGGGGGGATCTTTGAAAAACTGTTTTTT.

In this sample, this clonotype turned up many times. The V call is TRBV5-1, the J call TRBJ2-5; D could derive from TRBD1 or TRBD2 (5 bases each). This CDR3 is 15 amino acids long. Per the germline V gene, CDR1 is SGHRS and CDR2 is YFSETQ. Between the trimmed V and J ends, which lost 0 bases and 4 bases, there was a span of 13 bases. The CDR3 bases are TGCGCCAGCAGCTTGGGAGCTTGGGGGAGAGAGACCCAGTACTTC. Protein product: CASSLGAWGRETQYF. Based on the CDR3 plus reference TRBV5-1 and TRBJ2-5, the full variable domain is KAGVTQTPRYLIKTRGQQVTLSCSPISGHRSVSWYQQTPGQGLQFLFEYFSETQRNKGNFPGRFSGRQFSNSRSEMNVSTLELGDSALYLCASSLGAWGRETQYFGPGTRLLVL.

Worth noting for this clonotype: It may be a read error: a sequence one base away is much more abundant. V and J are TRBV11-2 and TRBJ2-5; tentative D call: TRBD2 (5 bases). The last part of the DNA fits TRBJ2-1 better; the J call may be wrong. The CDR3 sequence is 13 residues long. Looked up from germline, CDR1 is SGHAT and CDR2 is FQNNGV. CDR3 in amino acids: CASSLDPGETQFF. CDR3 coding DNA: TGTGCCAGCAGCTTAGACCCTGGGGAGACCCAGTTCTTC.

Concerning this clonotype: One base away lies a much larger clone, so this may be a sequencing read error. The chain employs TRBV7-2 and TRBJ2-1, with 7 bases identical to TRBD1. This CDR3 spans 12 amino acids. Germline V gives CDR1 SGHTA, CDR2 FQGNSA. This chain's CDR3 is CAGSSTGLGQFF. As DNA, the CDR3 is TGTGCCGGCAGCTCGACAGGGCTTGGGCAGTTCTTC. Full variable domain (outside the CDR3, taken from reference TRBV7-2 and TRBJ2-1): GAGVSQSPSNKVTEKGKDVELRCDPISGHTALYWYRQSLGQGLEFLIYFQGNSAPDKSGLPSDRFSAERTGGSVSTLTIQRTQQEDSAVYLCAGSSTGLGQFFGPGTRLTVL.

This clonotype was seen a handful of times. The V call is TRBV12-3 or TRBV12-4, the J call TRBJ2-5; D not resolved. Trimming took 2 bases from V and 2 from J, leaving 6 bases between them. The CDR3 loop spans 13 amino acids. The CDR3 is CASSLKPQETQYF. The CDR3 DNA follows: TGTGCCAGCAGTTTAAAGCCGCAAGAGACCCAGTACTTC.